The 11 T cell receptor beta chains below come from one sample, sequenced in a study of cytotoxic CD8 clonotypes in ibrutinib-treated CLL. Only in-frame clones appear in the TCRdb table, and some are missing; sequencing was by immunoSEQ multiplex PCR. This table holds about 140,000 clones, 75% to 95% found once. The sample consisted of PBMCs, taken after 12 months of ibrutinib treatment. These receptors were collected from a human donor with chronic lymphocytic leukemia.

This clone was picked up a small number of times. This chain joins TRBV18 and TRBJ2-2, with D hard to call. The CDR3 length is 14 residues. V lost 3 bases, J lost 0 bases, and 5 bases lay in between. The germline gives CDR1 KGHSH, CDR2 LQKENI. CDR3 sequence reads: CASSPTSNTGELFF. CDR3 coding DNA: TGTGCCAGCTCACCCACGTCGAACACCGGGGAGCTGTTTTTT.

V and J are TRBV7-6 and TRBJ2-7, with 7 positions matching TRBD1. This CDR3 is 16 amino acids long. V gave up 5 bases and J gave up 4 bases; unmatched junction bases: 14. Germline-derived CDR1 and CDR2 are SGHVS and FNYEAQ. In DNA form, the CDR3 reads TGTGCCAGCAGCCCCGAGGTAGGGGGCTTGGGTTACGAGCAGTACTTC. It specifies CASSPEVGGLGYEQYF.

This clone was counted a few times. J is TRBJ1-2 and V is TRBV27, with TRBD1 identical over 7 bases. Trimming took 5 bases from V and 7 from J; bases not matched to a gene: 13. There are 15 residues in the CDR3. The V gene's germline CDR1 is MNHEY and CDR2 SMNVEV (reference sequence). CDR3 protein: CASSRRQGWGSGYTF. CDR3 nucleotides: TGTGCCAGCAGTCGCAGACAGGGTTGGGGTAGTGGCTACACCTTC.

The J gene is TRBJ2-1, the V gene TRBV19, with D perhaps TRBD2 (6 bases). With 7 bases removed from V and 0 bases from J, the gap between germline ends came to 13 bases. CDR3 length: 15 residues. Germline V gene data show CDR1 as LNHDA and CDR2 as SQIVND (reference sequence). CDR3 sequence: CASKAQAGSYNEQFF. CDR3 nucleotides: TGTGCCAGTAAAGCCCAAGCGGGCTCCTACAATGAGCAGTTCTTC.

The chain's CDR3 is CASSYSADRAEAFF. The CDR3 region has the DNA TGTGCCAGCAGTTACTCGGCCGATCGCGCTGAAGCTTTCTTT. The rearrangement uses TRBV6-5 and TRBJ1-1; no definite D call. CDR3 size: 14 residues. V was shortened by 0 bases and J by 6 bases, with 11 bases between the two germline ends. Germline values: CDR1 MNHEY, CDR2 SVGAGI.

The CDR3 coding sequence is TGTGCCAGCAGTCAGCGGACTAGCGGGACCAATGAGCAGTTCTTC. Amino acid sequence: CASSQRTSGTNEQFF. The V gene is TRBV6-5, the J gene TRBJ2-1; 12 positions agree with TRBD2. The J segment lost 6 bases and the V segment lost 5 bases, leaving 5 bases of the junction unmatched. Germline CDR1 is MNHEY and CDR2 is SVGAGI. CDR3 length: 15 residues.

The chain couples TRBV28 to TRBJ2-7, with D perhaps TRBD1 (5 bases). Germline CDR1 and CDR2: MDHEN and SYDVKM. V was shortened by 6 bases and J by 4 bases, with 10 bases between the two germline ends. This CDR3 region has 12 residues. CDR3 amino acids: CASRGPGYEQYF. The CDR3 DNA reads TGTGCCAGCAGGGGCCCAGGGTACGAGCAGTACTTC.

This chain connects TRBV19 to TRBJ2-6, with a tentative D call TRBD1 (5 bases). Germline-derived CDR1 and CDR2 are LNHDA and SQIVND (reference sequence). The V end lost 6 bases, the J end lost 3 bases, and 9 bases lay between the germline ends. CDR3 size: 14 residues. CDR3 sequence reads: CASREQVGANVLTF. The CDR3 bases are TGTGCCAGTAGGGAACAGGTTGGGGCCAACGTCCTGACTTTC.

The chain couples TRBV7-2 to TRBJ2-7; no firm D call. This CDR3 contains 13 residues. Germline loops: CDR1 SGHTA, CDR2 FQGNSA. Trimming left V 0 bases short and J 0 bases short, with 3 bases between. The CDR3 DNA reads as TGTGCCAGCAGCTTAGCTAACTCCTACGAGCAGTACTTC. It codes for CASSLANSYEQYF.

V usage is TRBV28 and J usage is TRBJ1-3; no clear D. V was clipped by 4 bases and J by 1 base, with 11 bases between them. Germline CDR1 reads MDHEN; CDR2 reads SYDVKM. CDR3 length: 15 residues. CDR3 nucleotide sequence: TGTGCCAGCAGTTCGACCCCCGGATCTGGAAACACCATATATTTT. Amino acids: CASSSTPGSGNTIYF.

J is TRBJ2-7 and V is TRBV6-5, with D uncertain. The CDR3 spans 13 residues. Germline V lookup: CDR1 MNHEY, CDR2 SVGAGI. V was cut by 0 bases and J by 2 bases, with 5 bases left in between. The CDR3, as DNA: TGTGCCAGCAGTTACTCGTCCACCTACGAGCAGTACTTC. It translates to CASSYSSTYEQYF.